Presented here are 23 T cell receptor beta chains from one specimen sequenced in a study of identical twins. Via MiXCR, TCRdb re-called the 5' RACE reads, giving one row per CDR3 protein. The data hold nearly 900,000 distinct CDR3 sequences, with approximately 13% observed a single time. These data were likewise used in another study, on yellow fever vaccine responses in identical twins.

Sequencing used PBMCs. Receptor source: a woman under 30 in good health.

This clonotype was seen only a few times. The V call is TRBV2, the J call TRBJ2-7; TRBD2 might be the D (7 bases). Trimming cost V 10 bases and J 2 bases, with 15 bases left between them. Germline CDR1 SNHLY, CDR2 FYNNEI. This CDR3 spans 13 amino acids. The chain's CDR3 is CAINPGGPYEQYV. CDR3 bases: TGTGCCATCAATCCCGGGGGGCCCTACGAGCAGTACGTC.

The chain links TRBV28 to TRBJ2-7; 7 bases map to TRBD1. The CDR3 is 15 amino acids. Germline V gives CDR1 MDHEN, CDR2 SYDVKM. The junction had 10 bases not matched to a gene; V was cut back by 5 bases and J by 3 bases. The CDR3 DNA reads as TGTGCCAGCAGTACCCCGACAGGGAATGGCTACGAGCAGTACTTC. This gives the protein CASSTPTGNGYEQYF.

This clonotype occurred a few times. The V and J genes are TRBV10-3 and TRBJ1-4; tentatively, D is TRBD1 (5 bases). Per germline, CDR1 ENHRY and CDR2 SYGVKD. The V end was cut by 5 bases, the J end by 3 bases, with 10 bases between. The CDR3 contains 14 residues. Here the CDR3 reads CAISKGQSNEKLFF. The CDR3 region has the DNA TGTGCCATCAGTAAGGGGCAGTCTAATGAAAAACTGTTTTTT.

This clonotype was found a few times. V is TRBV7-9 and J is TRBJ1-2; unclear D gene. In germline, CDR1 is SEHNR, CDR2 FQNEAQ (reference sequence). This CDR3 has 12 residues. V was shortened by 3 bases and J by 6 bases, with 8 bases between the two germline ends. The chain's CDR3 is CASSFPLNGYTF. The CDR3 nucleotides are TGTGCCAGCAGCTTCCCTTTAAATGGCTACACCTTC.

This clonotype showed up many times. J is TRBJ2-7 and V is TRBV5-5; D remains unclear. Germline CDR1 reads SGHKS; CDR2 reads YYEKEE (reference sequence). Trimming shortened V by 6 bases and J by 1 base, and 17 bases separated the two germline ends. CDR3 size: 15 residues. CDR3 in DNA: TGTGCCAGCACCTTCTCCCGGTTGGGATCCTACGAGCAGTACTTC. As protein: CASTFSRLGSYEQYF.

In its sample, this clonotype was seen a few times. The chain combines TRBV12-3 or TRBV12-4 with TRBJ2-1, with 7 bases identical to TRBD1. This CDR3 is 14 amino acids long. V shed 10 bases, J shed 3 bases, and the junction held 9 bases outside the gene matches. Here the CDR3 reads CATRRQGSYNEQFF. In nucleotides, the CDR3 is TGTGCCACCAGAAGACAGGGTAGCTACAATGAGCAGTTCTTC.

The rearrangement uses TRBV6-2 or TRBV6-3 and TRBJ2-3; TRBD2 aligns across 12 bases. The CDR3 is made up of 15 amino acids. J was trimmed by 4 bases and V by 5 bases; bases with no gene match: 4. Germline-derived CDR1 and CDR2 are MNHEY and SVGEGT. The CDR3 nucleotides are TGTGCCAGCAGTCCTAGCGGGAGGGGCCCAGATACGCAGTATTTT. Protein sequence: CASSPSGRGPDTQYF.

This chain uses TRBV27 with TRBJ2-7; a weak D match, TRBD1 (6 bases). Looked up from germline, CDR1 is MNHEY and CDR2 is SMNVEV (reference sequence). V shed 7 bases and J shed 5 bases, with 24 bases lying between them. This CDR3 spans 16 amino acids. CDR3 nucleotide sequence: TGTGCCAGCATCCCCGGGAACAGGGAACACGAGAACGAGCAGTACGTC. Translated, it gives CASIPGNREHENEQYV.

The chain joins TRBV5-1 to TRBJ2-1, with 13 bases that match TRBD2. The J segment lost 7 bases and the V segment lost 4 bases, leaving 8 bases of the junction unmatched. The germline V gene has CDR1 SGHRS and CDR2 YFSETQ. This CDR3 is built from 16 residues. As DNA, the CDR3 is TGCGCCAGCAGCCCGCGGGTACTAGCGGGGGGGAATGAGCAGTTCTTC. Translation: CASSPRVLAGGNEQFF. The variable domain in full, completed from reference TRBV5-1 and TRBJ2-1, reads KAGVTQTPRYLIKTRGQQVTLSCSPISGHRSVSWYQQTPGQGLQFLFEYFSETQRNKGNFPGRFSGRQFSNSRSEMNVSTLELGDSALYLCASSPRVLAGGNEQFFGPGTRLTVL.

J is TRBJ2-2 and V is TRBV7-2; TRBD1 matches 7 bases. Germline V gene sequence: CDR1 SGHTA, CDR2 FQGNSA. The V gene end was trimmed by 1 base and the J gene end by 7 bases; junction bases not matched to a gene: 3. This CDR3 is built from 14 residues. CDR3 protein: CASSLVRTGGELFF. CDR3 nucleotide sequence: TGTGCCAGCAGCTTAGTCCGGACAGGCGGGGAGCTGTTTTTT. The entire variable domain, with the rest obtained from reference TRBV7-2 and TRBJ2-2, is as follows: GAGVSQSPSNKVTEKGKDVELRCDPISGHTALYWYRQSLGQGLEFLIYFQGNSAPDKSGLPSDRFSAERTGGSVSTLTIQRTQQEDSAVYLCASSLVRTGGELFFGEGSRLTVL.

The V and J genes are TRBV12-3 or TRBV12-4 and TRBJ1-3; weak D call: TRBD1 (5 bases). This CDR3 comprises 12 residues. V gave up 5 bases and J gave up 9 bases, with 11 bases separating them. The CDR3 region has the DNA TGTGCCAGCAGTCTATCCGGGACCACCATATATTTT. Encoded protein: CASSLSGTTIYF.

V is TRBV6-5 and J is TRBJ2-5; 16 bases match TRBD2. The CDR3 spans 18 residues. CDR1 is MNHEY and CDR2 is SVGAGI in the germline V gene. The trim removed 0 bases at V and 5 bases at J, leaving 6 bases unmatched. The CDR3 region has the DNA TGTGCCAGCAGTTACTCTCCGGGACTAGCGGGGGGGCAGGAGACCCAGTACTTC. The encoded protein is CASSYSPGLAGGQETQYF.

This clonotype was seen at least ten times. The J gene is TRBJ2-1, the V gene TRBV6-5, with D unresolved. The CDR3 is 14 amino acids. Trimming took off 0 bases at V and 7 bases at J, with 10 bases between the two ends. The germline V gene encodes CDR1 MNHEY and CDR2 SVGAGI. The CDR3 loop is CASSYSVGPNEQFF. In nucleotides, the CDR3 is TGTGCCAGCAGTTACTCAGTCGGCCCTAATGAGCAGTTCTTC.

This clonotype has more than one count but fewer than ten. This chain's CDR3 is CASSSHRVMATGELFF. The CDR3 DNA reads TGTGCCAGCAGTTCCCACCGGGTAATGGCTACCGGGGAGCTGTTTTTT. The chain combines TRBV12-3 or TRBV12-4 with TRBJ2-2; D is ambiguous. CDR3 size: 16 residues. V lost 4 bases and J 5 bases, leaving 17 bases between the germline ends.

This clonotype was seen a few times. The chain combines TRBV5-1 with TRBJ2-3; 7 bases map to TRBD1. This CDR3 region has 14 residues. Trimming cost V 1 base and J 6 bases; bases outside gene matches: 5. The germline V gene encodes CDR1 SGHRS and CDR2 YFSETQ. CDR3 sequence: CASSLPGTVDTQYF. The CDR3 DNA reads as TGCGCCAGCAGCTTGCCCGGGACAGTGGATACGCAGTATTTT.

This clonotype was observed at least ten times. V gene TRBV28 combines with J gene TRBJ1-6, with unresolved D. Trimming cost V 8 bases and J 7 bases, with 12 bases left between them. The CDR3 is 13 amino acids. CDR1 is MDHEN, CDR2 SYDVKM, per germline. The CDR3 DNA follows: TGTGCCAGCGGAACCAATCTAAATTCACCCCTCCACTTT. Its protein product is CASGTNLNSPLHF.

The chain carries TRBV4-1 and TRBJ1-3; D gene ambiguous. The germline CDR1 and CDR2 sequences are MGHRA and YSYEKL. V lost 1 base and J 4 bases, leaving 17 bases between the germline ends. This CDR3 spans 17 amino acids. The CDR3 here is CASSQGLASGSGNTIYF. Written as DNA, the CDR3 is TGCGCCAGCAGCCAAGGCTTGGCCAGCGGATCGGGAAACACCATATATTTT.

This clonotype was detected ten times or more. This chain joins TRBV20-1 and TRBJ2-1; 11 positions agree with TRBD2. CDR1 DFQATT and CDR2 SNEGSKA come from the germline V gene (reference sequence). There are 19 residues in the CDR3. After removal of 0 bases from V and 0 bases from J, the junction contained 10 bases not matched to a gene. Here the CDR3 reads CSARDRGLAVGFSYNEQFF. DNA for the CDR3: TGCAGTGCTAGAGATCGGGGACTAGCGGTAGGTTTCTCCTACAATGAGCAGTTCTTC.

V usage is TRBV21-1 and J usage is TRBJ1-4; the table's TRBD1 call for D was not verified on the DNA. TRBV21-1 is marked as a pseudogene. The CDR3 consists of 16 residues. CDR3 amino acids: CASIQLDRGRGEKLFF. In DNA, the CDR3 is TGTGCCAGCATACAACTCGACAGGGGTCGGGGTGAAAAACTGTTTTTT.

This chain links TRBV5-6 with TRBJ2-1; D may correspond to TRBD1 or TRBD2 (5 bases each). V lost 4 bases, J lost 9 bases, and 11 bases lay in between. The germline V gene has CDR1 SGHDT and CDR2 YYEEEE. The CDR3 extends over 12 amino acids. This chain's CDR3 is CASSPGPSEQFF. CDR3 nucleotide sequence: TGTGCCAGCAGCCCGGGACCAAGTGAGCAGTTCTTC.

In this sample, this clonotype turned up many times. The V call is TRBV4-1, the J call TRBJ2-3; D possibly corresponds to TRBD1 (6 bases). Germline V CDR1 and CDR2: MGHRA, YSYEKL. This CDR3 spans 17 amino acids. Between the trimmed V and J ends, which lost 1 base and 6 bases, there was a span of 20 bases. Here the CDR3 DNA reads TGCGCCAGCAGCCAAGCCGCCGGGACAAATTATTTGGATACGCAGTATTTT. Translating gives CASSQAAGTNYLDTQYF.

This clonotype turned up a few times. This rearrangement joins TRBV20-1 to TRBJ2-7, with TRBD1 matching over 8 bases. The CDR3 extends over 14 amino acids. The germline CDR1 and CDR2 sequences are DFQATT and SNEGSKA (reference sequence). Losses at the gene ends were 3 bases for V and 3 bases for J; bases not matched to a gene: 7. The DNA for the CDR3 is TGCAGTGCTAGCCTGGGGACAGGCGTCTACGAGCAGTACGTC. It codes for CSASLGTGVYEQYV.

The V call is TRBV7-2, the J call TRBJ2-3; unclear D gene. V lost 4 bases, J lost 4 bases, and 9 bases lay in between. The length of the CDR3 is 13 residues. Germline lookup yields CDR1 SGHTA and CDR2 FQGNSA. The CDR3 nucleotides read TGTGCCAGCAGCTACTCTTTCGCAGATACGCAGTATTTT. Its translation: CASSYSFADTQYF.